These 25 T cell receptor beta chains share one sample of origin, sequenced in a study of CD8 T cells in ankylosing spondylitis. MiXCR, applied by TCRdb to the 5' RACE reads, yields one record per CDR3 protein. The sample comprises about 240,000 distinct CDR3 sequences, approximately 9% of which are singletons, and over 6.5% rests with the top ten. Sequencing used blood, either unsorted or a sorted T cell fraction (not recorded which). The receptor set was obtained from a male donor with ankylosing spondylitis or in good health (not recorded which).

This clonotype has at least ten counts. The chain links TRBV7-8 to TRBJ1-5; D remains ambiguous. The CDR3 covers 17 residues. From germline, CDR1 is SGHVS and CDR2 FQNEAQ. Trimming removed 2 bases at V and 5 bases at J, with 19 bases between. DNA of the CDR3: TGTGCCAGCAGCTTAAGGCCGGTCATGGCCCGGGATCAGCCCCAGCATTTT. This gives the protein CASSLRPVMARDQPQHF.

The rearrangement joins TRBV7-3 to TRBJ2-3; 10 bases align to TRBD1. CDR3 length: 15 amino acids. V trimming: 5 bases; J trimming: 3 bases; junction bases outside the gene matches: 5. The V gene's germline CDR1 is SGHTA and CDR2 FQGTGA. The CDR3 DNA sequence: TGTGCCAGCAGCCGAGGACAGGGGGTAACAGATACGCAGTATTTT. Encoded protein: CASSRGQGVTDTQYF.

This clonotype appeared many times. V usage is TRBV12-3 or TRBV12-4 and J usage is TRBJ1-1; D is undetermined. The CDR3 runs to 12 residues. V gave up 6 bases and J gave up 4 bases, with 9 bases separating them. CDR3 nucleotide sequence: TGTGCCAGCAGCCTAGGCGTCACTGAAGCTTTCTTT. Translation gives CASSLGVTEAFF.

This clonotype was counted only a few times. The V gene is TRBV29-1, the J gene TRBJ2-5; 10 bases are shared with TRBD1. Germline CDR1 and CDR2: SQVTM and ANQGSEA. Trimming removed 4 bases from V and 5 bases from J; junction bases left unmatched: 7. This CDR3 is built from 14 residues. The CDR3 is CSVATGTGVETQYF. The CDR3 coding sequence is TGCAGCGTTGCCACCGGGACAGGGGTGGAGACCCAGTACTTC.

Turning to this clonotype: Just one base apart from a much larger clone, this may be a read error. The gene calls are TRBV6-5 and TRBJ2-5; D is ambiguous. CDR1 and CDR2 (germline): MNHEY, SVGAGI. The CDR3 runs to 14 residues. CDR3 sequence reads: CASSYSNRKETQSF. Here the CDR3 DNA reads TGTGCCAGCAGTTACTCGAACAGAAAAGAGACCCAGTCCTTC.

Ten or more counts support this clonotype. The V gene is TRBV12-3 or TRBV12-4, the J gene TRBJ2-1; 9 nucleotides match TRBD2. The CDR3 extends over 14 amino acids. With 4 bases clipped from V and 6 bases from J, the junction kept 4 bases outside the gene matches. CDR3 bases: TGTGCCAGCAGTTCTAGCGGGATTAGCAATGAGCAGTTCTTC. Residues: CASSSSGISNEQFF.

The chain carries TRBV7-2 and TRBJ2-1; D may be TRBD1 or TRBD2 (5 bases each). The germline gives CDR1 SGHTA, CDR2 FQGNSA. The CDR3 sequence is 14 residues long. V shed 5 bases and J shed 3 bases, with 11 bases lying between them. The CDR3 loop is CASSARDGYNEQFF. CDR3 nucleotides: TGTGCCAGCAGCGCCCGGGACGGCTACAATGAGCAGTTCTTC.

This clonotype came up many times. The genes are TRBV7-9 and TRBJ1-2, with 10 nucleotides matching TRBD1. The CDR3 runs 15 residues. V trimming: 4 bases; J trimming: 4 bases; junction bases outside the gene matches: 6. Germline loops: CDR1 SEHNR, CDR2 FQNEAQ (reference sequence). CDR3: CASSSGTGDFYGYTF. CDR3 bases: TGTGCCAGCAGCTCAGGGACAGGGGACTTCTATGGCTACACCTTC.

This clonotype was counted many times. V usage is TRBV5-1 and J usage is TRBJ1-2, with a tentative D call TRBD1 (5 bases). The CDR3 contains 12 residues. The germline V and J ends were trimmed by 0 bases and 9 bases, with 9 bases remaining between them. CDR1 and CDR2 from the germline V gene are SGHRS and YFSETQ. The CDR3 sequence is CASSLERGRYTF. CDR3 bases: TGCGCCAGCAGCTTGGAAAGGGGACGCTACACCTTC.

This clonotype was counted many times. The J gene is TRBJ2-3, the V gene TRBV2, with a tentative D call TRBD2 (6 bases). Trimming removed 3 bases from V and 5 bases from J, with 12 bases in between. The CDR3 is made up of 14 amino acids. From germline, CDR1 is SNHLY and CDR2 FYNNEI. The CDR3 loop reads CASSDGRGGDTQYF. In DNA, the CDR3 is TGTGCCAGCAGTGATGGTCGGGGAGGAGATACGCAGTATTTT.

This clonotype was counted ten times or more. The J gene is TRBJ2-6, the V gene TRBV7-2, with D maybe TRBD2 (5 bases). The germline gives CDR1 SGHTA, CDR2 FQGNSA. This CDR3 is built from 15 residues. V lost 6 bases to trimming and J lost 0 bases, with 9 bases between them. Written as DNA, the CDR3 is TGTGCCAGCAGTTTCGGGAACTCTGGGGCCAACGTCCTGACTTTC. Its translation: CASSFGNSGANVLTF.

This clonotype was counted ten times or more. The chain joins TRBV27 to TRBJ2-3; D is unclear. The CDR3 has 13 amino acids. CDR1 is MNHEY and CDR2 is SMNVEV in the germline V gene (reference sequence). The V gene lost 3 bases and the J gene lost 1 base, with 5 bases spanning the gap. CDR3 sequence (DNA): TGTGCCAGCAGTTTTACGGGCACAGATACGCAGTATTTT. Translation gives CASSFTGTDTQYF.

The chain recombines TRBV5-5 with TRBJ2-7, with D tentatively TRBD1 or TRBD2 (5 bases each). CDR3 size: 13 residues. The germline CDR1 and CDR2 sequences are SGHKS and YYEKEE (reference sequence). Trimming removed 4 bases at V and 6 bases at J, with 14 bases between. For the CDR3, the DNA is TGTGCCAGCAGCATCGGGACGGCCCTCGAGCAGTACTTC. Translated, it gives CASSIGTALEQYF.

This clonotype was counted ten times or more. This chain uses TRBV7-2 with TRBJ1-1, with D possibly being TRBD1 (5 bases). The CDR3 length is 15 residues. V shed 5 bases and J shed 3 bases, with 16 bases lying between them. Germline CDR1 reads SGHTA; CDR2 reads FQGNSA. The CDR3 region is CASSHPDRGDTEAFF. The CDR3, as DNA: TGTGCCAGCAGCCACCCCGACAGAGGGGACACTGAAGCTTTCTTT.

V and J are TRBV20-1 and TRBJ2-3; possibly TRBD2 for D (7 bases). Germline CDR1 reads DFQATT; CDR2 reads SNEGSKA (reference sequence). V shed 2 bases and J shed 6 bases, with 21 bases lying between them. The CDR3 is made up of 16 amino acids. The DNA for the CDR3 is TGCAGTGCTAGAAGGGCTAGCGGAGGGGGGGGGGATACGCAGTATTTT. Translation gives CSARRASGGGGDTQYF.

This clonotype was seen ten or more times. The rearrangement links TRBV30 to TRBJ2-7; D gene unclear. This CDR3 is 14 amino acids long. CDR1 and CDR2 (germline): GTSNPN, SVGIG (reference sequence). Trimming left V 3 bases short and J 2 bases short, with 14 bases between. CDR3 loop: CAWRDRTGTYEQYF. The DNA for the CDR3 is TGTGCCTGGAGAGATCGGACGGGCACCTACGAGCAGTACTTC. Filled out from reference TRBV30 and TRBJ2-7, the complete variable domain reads SQTIHQWPATLVQPVGSPLSLECTVEGTSNPNLYWYRQAAGRGLQLLFYSVGIGQISSEVPQNLSASRPQDRQFILSSKKLLLSDSGFYLCAWRDRTGTYEQYFGPGTRLTVT.

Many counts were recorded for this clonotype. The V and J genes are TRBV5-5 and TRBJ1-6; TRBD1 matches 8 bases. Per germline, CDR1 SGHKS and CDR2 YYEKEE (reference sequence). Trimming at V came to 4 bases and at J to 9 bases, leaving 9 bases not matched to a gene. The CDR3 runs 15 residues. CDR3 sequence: CASSATGVRPSPLHF. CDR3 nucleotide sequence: TGTGCCAGCAGCGCGACAGGGGTCCGTCCTTCACCCCTCCACTTT.

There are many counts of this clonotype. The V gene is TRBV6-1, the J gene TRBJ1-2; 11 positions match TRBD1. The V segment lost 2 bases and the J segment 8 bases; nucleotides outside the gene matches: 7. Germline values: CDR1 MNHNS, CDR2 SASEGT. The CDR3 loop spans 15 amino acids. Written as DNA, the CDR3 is TGTGCCAGCAGTGAAAACGGGGACAGGGGGAGAGGCTACACCTTC. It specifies CASSENGDRGRGYTF.

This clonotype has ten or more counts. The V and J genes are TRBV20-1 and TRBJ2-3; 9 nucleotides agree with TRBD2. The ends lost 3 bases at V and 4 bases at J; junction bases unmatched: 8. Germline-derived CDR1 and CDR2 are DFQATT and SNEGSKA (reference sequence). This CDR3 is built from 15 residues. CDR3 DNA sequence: TGCAGTGCTAGGGTAGCGGGGGTGGGTTCAGATACGCAGTATTTT. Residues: CSARVAGVGSDTQYF.

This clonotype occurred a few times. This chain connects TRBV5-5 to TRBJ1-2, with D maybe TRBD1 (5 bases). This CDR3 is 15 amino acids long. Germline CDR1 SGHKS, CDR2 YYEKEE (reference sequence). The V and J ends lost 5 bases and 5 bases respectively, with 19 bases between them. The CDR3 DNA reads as TGTGCCAGCAGTTTTGAGGGGAGGCCGGGGTATGGCTACACCTTC. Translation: CASSFEGRPGYGYTF. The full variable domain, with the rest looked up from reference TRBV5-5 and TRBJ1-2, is DAGVTQSPTHLIKTRGQQVTLRCSPISGHKSVSWYQQVLGQGPQFIFQYYEKEERGRGNFPDRFSARQFPNYSSELNVNALLLGDSALYLCASSFEGRPGYGYTFGSGTRLTVV.

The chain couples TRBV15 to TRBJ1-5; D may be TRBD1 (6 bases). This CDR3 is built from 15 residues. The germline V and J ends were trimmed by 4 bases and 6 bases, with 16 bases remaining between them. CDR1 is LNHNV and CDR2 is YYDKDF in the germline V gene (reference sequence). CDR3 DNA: TGTGCCACCAGCACCCAGGGGCGTGCGGCTCAGCCCCAGCATTTT. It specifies CATSTQGRAAQPQHF.

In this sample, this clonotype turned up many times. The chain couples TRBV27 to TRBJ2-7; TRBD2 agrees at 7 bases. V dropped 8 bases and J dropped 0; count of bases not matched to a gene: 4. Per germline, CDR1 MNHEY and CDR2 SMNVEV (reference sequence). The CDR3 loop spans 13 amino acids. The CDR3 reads CASGRGFSYEQYF. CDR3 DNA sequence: TGTGCCAGCGGGAGGGGTTTCTCCTACGAGCAGTACTTC.

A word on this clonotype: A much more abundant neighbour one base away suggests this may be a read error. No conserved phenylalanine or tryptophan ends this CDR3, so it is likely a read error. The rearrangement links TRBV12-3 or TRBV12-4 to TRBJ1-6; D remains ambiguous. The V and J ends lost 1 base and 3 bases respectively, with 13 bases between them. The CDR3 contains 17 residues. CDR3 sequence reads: CASSLEGVGNYNSPLHL. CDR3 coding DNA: TGTGCCAGCAGTTTAGAGGGTGTAGGGAACTATAATTCACCCCTCCACCTT.

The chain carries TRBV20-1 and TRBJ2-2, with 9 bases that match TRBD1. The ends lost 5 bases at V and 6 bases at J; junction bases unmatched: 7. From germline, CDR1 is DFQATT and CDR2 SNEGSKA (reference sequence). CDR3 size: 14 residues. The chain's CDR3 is CSARTGEAAGELFF. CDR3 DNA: TGCAGTGCTCGGACAGGGGAGGCGGCCGGGGAGCTGTTTTTT.

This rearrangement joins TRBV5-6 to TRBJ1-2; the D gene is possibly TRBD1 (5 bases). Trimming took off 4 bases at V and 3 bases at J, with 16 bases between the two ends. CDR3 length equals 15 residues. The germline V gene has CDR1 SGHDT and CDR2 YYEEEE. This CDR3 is CASSRSRRGDYGYTF. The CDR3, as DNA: TGTGCCAGCAGCCGCTCCCGGAGGGGAGACTATGGCTACACCTTC.